This entry describes one TCR beta chain. What it binds is not known. Data came from immunoSEQ multiplex PCR; TCRdb stores just in-frame clones and leaves some out. The sample holds about 150,000 clones, roughly nine tenths seen once. This entry comes from a study of T cell responses to AZD1222 COVID-19 vaccine. Study results and limitations: There were mostly white British donors and more females than males, and clonal diversity was possibly underestimated. Researchers report vaccine-associated CD4 TCRs spanning spike, with dominance at 160-218 and 743-854.

The CDR3 has 14 residues. Germline V CDR1 and CDR2: LNHNV, YYDKDF (reference sequence). Trimming took off 0 bases at V and 3 bases at J, with 6 bases between the two ends. The receptor was derived from an adult in good health. The material sequenced was peripheral blood, taken on day 0 of AZD1222 vaccination. The chain combines TRBV15 with TRBJ2-1, with a weak D call TRBD1 (5 bases). The CDR3 region is CATSREGDYNEQFF. The DNA of the CDR3 is TGTGCCACCAGCAGAGAAGGGGACTACAATGAGCAGTTCTTC.